This T cell receptor beta chain was profiled in a study of CD8 T cells in Susac syndrome. The germline V gene encodes CDR1 DFQATT and CDR2 SNEGSKA (reference sequence). V gave up 6 bases and J gave up 8 bases; unmatched junction bases: 10. The CDR3 covers 13 residues. When the RNA was reverse transcribed, random hexamers were used with an input of 0.5 to 1 ug. From the immunoSEQ multiplex PCR reads, TCRdb called clonotypes with MiXCR, one entry per CDR3 protein. The sample holds hundreds of thousands of distinct CDR3 sequences, approximately 95% seen once. The receptor comes from a human donor with Susac syndrome. This rearrangement joins TRBV20-1 to TRBJ1-1; 9 bases map to TRBD1. Sequencing was done on a sample of CD4+ T cells from PBMCs. The CDR3 sequence is CSALQGALREAFF. DNA for the CDR3: TGCAGTGCACTACAGGGGGCCCTACGGGAAGCTTTCTTT.